The sequence of this T cell receptor (beta chain) was determined in a study of cytomegalovirus exposure and HLA in healthy donors (dated 2017 in TCRdb). As for the study more broadly: An earlier analysis of some 600 of the donors reported 276 Gb of sequence data and 95 million to 140 million unique TCR beta sequences obtained from around 170 million T cells. An early release that covered about 640 HLA-typed donors contained around 300 gigabases of sequencing data and tens of millions of unique TCR sequences. Of the roughly 410 genotyped donors, 70% to 90% were placed in the genetic ancestry cluster associated with self-reported Caucasian donors. The study aimed to test whether signatures of past pathogen exposure could be identified by cataloging public T cell receptors. The study used immunosequencing to profile the T cell repertoires of approximately 630 subjects and linked those repertoires to cytomegalovirus serostatus. A separate validation cohort of roughly 120 different subjects was used in addition to the approximately 640-subject first cohort. The study combined high-throughput TCR immunosequencing, statistical association of individual TCRs with disease status, and machine learning to predict cytomegalovirus infection status. To study patterns of TCR occurrence, a later analysis re-analyzed previously published TCR beta repertoires from several hundred donors and added high-resolution HLA genotyping. In the later analysis, no new phenotypic data were used to find candidate immune exposures; instead, reliance was placed on TCR beta sequences and their occurrence across donors. In an earlier analysis of roughly 600 of the donors, high-throughput TCR beta sequencing was used to judge whether each TCR beta V gene segment behaved as functional or pseudogenic. Alongside the repertoire data, information on donor age, sex, ethnicity and CMV serostatus was compiled. In a later genetic analysis, genome-wide SNP genotypes for 398 of the 666 donors were used, and that subset was treated as a discovery cohort. All discovery cohort repertoires had been generated using a single sequencing platform. HLA typing included class I and class II loci at four-digit resolution. The number of donors typed differed by locus, with roughly 629-640 for A, B, C, DRB1 and DQB1, around 560 for DQA1, nearly 610 for DPA1, and 450 to 480 for DPB1. Four to six DR-DQ haplotypes were handled as single units for association and clustering because linkage in the cohort was strong. Across approximately 420 genotyped donors of the cohort, an average of roughly 250,000 unique TCR beta nucleotide sequences per donor were sequenced, and roughly a sixth of those sequences were non-productive.

The CDR1 and CDR2 encoded by the germline V gene (reference sequence) are MNHEY and SMNVEV. From V the trimming removes 5 bases and from J it removes 3 bases, while the gene matches leave 7 bases of the junction unaccounted for. The CDR3 goes from the cysteine to the phenylalanine over 15 residues. The retained sequence is limited to the CDR3, 45 bases, with the frame set at the first base. General conclusions and limits of the study: A further reported finding was that TCR beta sequences accurately predicted the HLA-A and HLA-B alleles for most subjects in the first cohort. The classifier was reported to diagnose cytomegalovirus status with high specificity and sensitivity in both the original and validation cohorts. It was suggested by the authors that the approach could potentially be generalized to other disease states and immunological phenotypes. Several of the top co-occurrence clusters appeared to be linked to parvovirus B19, influenza, CMV and Epstein-Barr virus, according to a later analysis. Most TCR sequences were observed very rarely across donors, whereas some public TCRs were present in many individuals. Strong co-occurrence of HLA alleles, especially DR and DQ, made assigning TCR associations to individual alleles difficult. A few of the identified cytomegalovirus-associated TCR beta chains were confirmed in vitro to be specific for cytomegalovirus antigens. According to a later analysis, most CMV-associated TCR beta chains appeared to be HLA-restricted, and the HLA associations seemed to be driven largely by CMV exposure. An earlier analysis of around 540 of the donors showed that most TCR beta V segments appeared in productive rearrangements either about 90% or about 30% of the time, which broadly matched IMGT annotations. In a later analysis, HLA-associated TCR beta chains were found to be more clonally expanded and to have lower generation probabilities than equally common non-associated chains. In a later analysis, the rate of TCR association differed among HLA loci, with DRB1 alleles having the most associated TCRs and HLA-C alleles having the fewest. Presence/absence analyses assumed roughly uniform sequencing depth across donors, an assumption that may not hold. Because HLA typing was missing for some donors at each locus, association tests included only the typed subset. A later genetic analysis associated a missense DCLRE1C variant with V-gene and J-gene trimming of TCR beta chains, and an independent cohort replicated the association. This cohort had only TCR beta chains sequenced, and the lack of alpha or paired-chain data limited which features could be detected. The earlier analysis of approximately 540 of the donors excluded 15 to 20 rarely observed V segments, including chromosome 9 orphons, because counts were too low. In the study, 164 TCR beta chains were listed as associated with cytomegalovirus. In a later genetic analysis, fewer N-insertions in productive TCRs were reported among donors in an Asian-associated ancestry cluster than the 666-donor mean. Because the 87-base-pair reads could not distinguish some IMGT-functional V segments, including TRBV6-2 and TRBV6-3, those segments were excluded. The sequencing pipeline was judged likely to have produced a cluster of highly shared sequence variants as a technical artifact. In a later analysis, some 18,000 TCR beta sequences were associated with specific HLA alleles at a false discovery rate of 0.05. CMV serostatus was the only immune exposure information available for the cohort. Linkage disequilibrium might explain the correlated functional status among segregating V segments, but an unknown experimental factor could not be ruled out.

The cohort was made up of 650 to 700 healthy bone marrow donors. Cohort members were all nominally healthy when sampled, although unrecorded immune exposures were likely present. The donor tested CMV seropositive and was one of the 289 seropositive cohort members. Every donor gave a peripheral blood sample, and the peripheral blood mononuclear cells from that sample were used for TCR beta sequencing. The Qiagen DNeasy Blood Extraction Kit was used to extract genomic DNA from the blood cell samples. The method behind the library was the immunoSEQ multiplex PCR assay. The multiplex PCR relied on a mix of 60 forward primers for TCR Vbeta segments and 13 reverse primers for TCR Jbeta segments. A multiplex PCR assay on genomic DNA amplified the CDR3 region of rearranged TCR beta genes. On the Illumina HiSeq System, the amplified TCR beta libraries were sequenced as 87-base-pair reads. From the authors' description of their analysis: A later analysis counted about 76 million unique TCR beta chains across the 666 repertoires, and approximately 11 million of these chains were shared by at least two donors. Raw reads were error-corrected and collapsed into unique sequences with a nearest-neighbor algorithm that merged closely related sequences to remove PCR and sequencing errors. V, D and J gene segments were assigned by aligning CDR3 sequences to IMGT reference sequences. For a sequence to be retained, at least a six-nucleotide match to both a V gene segment and a J gene segment was required. A rearrangement counted as productive if the CDR3 had no stop codons and remained in frame with V and J, and every other rearrangement counted as non-productive. Following IMGT convention, CDR3 was defined as the stretch from the second conserved V-encoded cysteine up to the conserved J-encoded phenylalanine. In an earlier analysis of 500 to 650 of the donors, sequences lacking an unambiguous match to a single V gene segment were excluded. An earlier analysis of 500 to 700 of the donors classified V segments as functional when productive rearrangements were above 56.7% and as segregating when the standard deviation between donors was above 5%. A statistical classification framework was developed to diagnose cytomegalovirus status using the catalog of TCR beta chain sequences. A later analysis assigned V and J genes by comparing TCR nucleotide sequences with IMGT/GENE-DB human TR gene sequences. In a later analysis, CDR3 sequences and most-parsimonious VDJ recombination scenarios were assigned using the TCRdist pipeline. In a later analysis, every TCR beta chain was defined by the combination of its CDR3 amino acid sequence and its V-gene family, and reads without a unique V-gene family were dropped. A later analysis removed roughly 590 highly shared, low-generation-probability nucleotide sequences to deal with suspected cross-contamination and a sequencing artifact. A later analysis calculated a clonal expansion index for each public chain from normalized within-repertoire ranks of inferred template counts. Generation probabilities in a later analysis came from a VDJ recombination model fitted to out-of-frame rearrangements, and those results were checked against IGoR. In a later analysis, hypergeometric tests were used to score TCR-TCR, TCR-HLA and TCR-CMV co-occurrence, with a repertoire-size bias correction applied to TCR pairs. To estimate false discovery rates, a later analysis permuted the HLA or CMV assignments 20 times. In a later analysis, co-occurring TCRs were grouped with DBSCAN, and TCRdist sequence similarity was added when clustering was performed within HLA-allele-positive subsets. Co-occurrence clustering excluded repertoires with fewer than 30,000 or more than 120,000 public chains, plus five with anomalous nucleotide sharing. In TCRdb, the immuneACCESS table is reduced to in-frame sequences with V and J assigned. These tables do not hold every clone; where another copy was compared, an unresolved V gene accounts for under half, and the others remain unexplained. The DNA was the basis for D and trimming; V, J and clone size are from that table. This sample lists 55,000 to 85,000 clones; 70% to 80% were detected once. Of the sample, 7.8% is held by the ten largest clones.

Worth noting for this clone: The clone's antigen remains unknown. No base quality values were provided; no much bigger clone lies one nucleotide off.

This receptor chain uses TRBV27 and TRBJ1-1; TRBD1 matches 9 bases in the middle. The sequencing input was PBMCs. The sequence came from a man younger than 30 in good health and CMV-seropositive. The CDR3 here reads CASSPWTGVYTEAFF. The DNA sequence is TGTGCCAGCAGTCCCTGGACAGGGGTCTACACTGAAGCTTTCTTT.